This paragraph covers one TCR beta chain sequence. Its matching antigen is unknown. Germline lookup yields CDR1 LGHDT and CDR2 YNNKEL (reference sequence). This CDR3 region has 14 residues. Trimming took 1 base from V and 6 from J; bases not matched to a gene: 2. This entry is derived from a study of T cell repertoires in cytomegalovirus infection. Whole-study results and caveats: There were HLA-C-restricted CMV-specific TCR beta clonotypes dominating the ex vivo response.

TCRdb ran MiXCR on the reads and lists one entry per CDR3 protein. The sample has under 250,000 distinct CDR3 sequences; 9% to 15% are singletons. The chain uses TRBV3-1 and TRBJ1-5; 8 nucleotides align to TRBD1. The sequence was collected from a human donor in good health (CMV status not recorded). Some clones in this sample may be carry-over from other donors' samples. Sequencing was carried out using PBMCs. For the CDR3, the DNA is TGTGCCAGCAGCCAAGGGACAGGGTCTCAGCCCCAGCATTTT. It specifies CASSQGTGSQPQHF.